This T cell receptor (beta chain) is from a study of prognosis after radiotherapy for stage I lung cancer. Study-level background: Under 15 cases involved newly diagnosed primary stage I lung tumors, and roughly 5 involved oligometastatic NSCLC subsequent to surgical resection of the primary tumor.

This clonotype was seen at least ten times. The antigen is not known. TCR beta CDR3 was amplified from genomic DNA by two-round multiplex PCR. The use of primers specific to each TRBV and TRBJ gene characterized first-round PCR. A single record per CDR3 protein comes from TCRdb applying MiXCR to the multiplex PCR reads. Counted here are about 25,000 distinct CDR3 sequences, about two fifths occurring once; the ten biggest clones make up 20% to 25%. Trimming pared 5 bases from V and 5 bases from J, leaving 15 bases between. Per the germline V gene, CDR1 is MDHEN and CDR2 is SYDVKM. The CDR3 runs 14 residues. Peripheral blood samples of 4.5 to 6.5 milliliters were drawn at each of two time points. Overall study findings and caveats: After stereotactic body radiation therapy, unique TCR clone counts dropped from a median of around 9,500 to 6,500.

The material was PBMCs, obtained before or after stereotactic body radiation therapy (not recorded which). The rearrangement uses TRBV28 and TRBJ2-5; D not certain. The clonotype was recovered from a donor of 50 years or more with non-small cell lung cancer. Written as DNA, the CDR3 is TGTGCCAGCAGTCTACCGGCTGGTCGGGAGACCCAGTACTTC. Amino acids: CASSLPAGRETQYF.